A few counts support the clone carrying this TCR beta chain. Its antigen is not known. This sample is drawn from a study of cytomegalovirus exposure and HLA in healthy donors. Study-wide findings and caveats: Several of the most significant clusters appeared linked to common viral pathogens, based on a later analysis. A later analysis linked a missense DCLRE1C variant to TCR beta V- and J-gene trimming.

V was shortened by 1 base and J by 4 bases, with 13 bases between the two germline ends. The CDR3 runs 16 residues. CDR1 PRHDT and CDR2 FYEKMQ come from the germline V gene (reference sequence). Use of 60 Vbeta and 13 Jbeta primers characterized the PCR. As processed by the authors: Roughly 11 million shared chains were among about 80 million unique TCR beta chains counted in a later analysis. Produced via immunoSEQ multiplex PCR; TCRdb's table is partial and in-frame only. V and J calls and clone size are copied from that table; D and trimming were computed from the DNA. In the table there are 60,000 to 70,000 clones, roughly 71% of which are singletons.

The sample consisted of PBMCs. This chain links TRBV13 with TRBJ2-2; D is perhaps TRBD1 (5 bases). This clonotype was obtained from a man aged 50-59 years in good health and CMV-seropositive. The CDR3 nucleotides are TGTGCCAGCAGCTTAGAGGGCCAGGGAATCACCGGGGAGCTGTTTTTT. This codes for CASSLEGQGITGELFF.